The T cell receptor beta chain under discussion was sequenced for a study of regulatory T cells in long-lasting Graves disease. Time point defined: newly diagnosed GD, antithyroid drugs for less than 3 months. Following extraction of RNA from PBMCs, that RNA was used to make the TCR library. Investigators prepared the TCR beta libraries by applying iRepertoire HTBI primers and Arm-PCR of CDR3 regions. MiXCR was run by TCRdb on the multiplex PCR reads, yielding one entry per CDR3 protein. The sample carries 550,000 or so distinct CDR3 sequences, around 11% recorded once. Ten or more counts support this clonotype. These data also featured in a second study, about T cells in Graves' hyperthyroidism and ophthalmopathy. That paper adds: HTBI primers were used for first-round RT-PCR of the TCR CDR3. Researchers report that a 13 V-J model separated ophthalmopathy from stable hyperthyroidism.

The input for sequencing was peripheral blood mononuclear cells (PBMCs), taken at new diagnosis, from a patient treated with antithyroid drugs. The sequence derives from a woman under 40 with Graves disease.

CDR3 loop: CASSYSSVGEAQPQHF. CDR3 in DNA: TGTGCCAGCAGTTACTCTTCGGTGGGGGAGGCTCAGCCCCAGCATTTT. The chain has TRBV6-5 and TRBJ1-5, with a possible D match to TRBD1 (5 bases). V was shortened by 0 bases and J by 6 bases, with 15 bases between the two germline ends. CDR1 is MNHEY and CDR2 is SVGAGI in the germline V gene. The CDR3 runs 16 residues.